What follows are 26 T cell receptor beta chains derived from one specimen sequenced in a study of blood T cell repertoires in COVID-19. Assay used: immunoSEQ multiplex PCR; TCRdb lists only in-frame clones, some missing. The table includes over 120,000 clones, approximately 80% detected once. The specimen was peripheral blood. The receptors come from a woman aged 80 or over with acute or convalescent COVID-19.

J is TRBJ1-1 and V is TRBV12-3 or TRBV12-4; D gene ambiguous. The V and J ends lost 2 bases and 1 base respectively, with 5 bases between them. The CDR3 is 13 amino acids. The CDR3 region is CASSLSQNTEAFF. The CDR3 DNA is TGTGCCAGCAGTTTAAGCCAGAACACTGAAGCTTTCTTT.

The J gene is TRBJ1-5, the V gene TRBV19; D not certain. This CDR3 spans 15 amino acids. V lost 6 bases, J lost 0 bases, and 12 bases lay in between. Germline-derived CDR1 and CDR2 are LNHDA and SQIVND (reference sequence). The CDR3 reads CASRMEQSSNQPQHF. CDR3 DNA: TGTGCCAGTAGGATGGAACAGAGTAGCAATCAGCCCCAGCATTTT.

V and J are TRBV7-3 and TRBJ2-1, with D possibly matching TRBD2 (5 bases). Germline assignment: CDR1 SGHTA and CDR2 FQGTGA. V was shortened by 5 bases and J by 2 bases, with 13 bases between the two germline ends. The CDR3 contains 15 residues. The CDR3 DNA follows: TGTGCCAGCAGCCTGGTTGAGGGCCCCTACAATGAGCAGTTCTTC. This sequence encodes CASSLVEGPYNEQFF.

This clone came up a few times. The V gene is TRBV7-5, the J gene TRBJ1-3. TRBV7-5 counts as a pseudogene. CDR3 size: 14 residues. CDR3: CARSYCRSGNTIYF. For the CDR3, the DNA is TGTGCCAGAAGCTATTGCCGGTCTGGAAACACCATATATTTT.

The chain joins TRBV7-8 to TRBJ2-7, with 9 bases matching TRBD1. V dropped 6 bases and J dropped 4; count of bases not matched to a gene: 7. The CDR3 has 14 amino acids. From germline, CDR1 is SGHVS and CDR2 FQNEAQ. DNA for the CDR3: TGTGCCAGCAGTCACAGGGGGCGCGGGTACGAGCAGTACTTC. Translating it yields CASSHRGRGYEQYF.

The chain employs TRBV5-4 and TRBJ1-1; TRBD1 matches 7 bases. The junction had 9 bases not matched to a gene; V was cut back by 5 bases and J by 8 bases. The CDR3 sequence is 13 residues long. CDR1 is SGHNT and CDR2 is YYREEE in the germline V gene (reference sequence). CDR3 coding DNA: TGTGCCAGCAGTAGTAAGGGGGCGCCGGAAGCTTTCTTT. Protein sequence: CASSSKGAPEAFF.

The chain uses TRBV2 and TRBJ2-5, with a weak D call TRBD2 (6 bases). With 6 bases removed from V and 2 bases from J, the gap between germline ends came to 10 bases. CDR3 size: 13 residues. Germline V gene sequence: CDR1 SNHLY, CDR2 FYNNEI. The CDR3 sequence: CASSRGVQETQYF. The CDR3 DNA reads as TGTGCCAGCAGCCGCGGGGTACAAGAGACCCAGTACTTC.

The V and J genes are TRBV19 and TRBJ2-2; 9 nucleotides agree with TRBD2. CDR3 size: 15 residues. Germline V gives CDR1 LNHDA, CDR2 SQIVND (reference sequence). The J segment lost 7 bases and the V segment lost 5 bases, leaving 8 bases of the junction unmatched. CDR3 in DNA: TGTGCCAGTAGTGTGCGGGGGGGCCGGGTCGGGGAGCTGTTTTTT. Its protein product is CASSVRGGRVGELFF. The variable domain in full, with the rest retrieved from reference TRBV19 and TRBJ2-2, is DGGITQSPKYLFRKEGQNVTLSCEQNLNHDAMYWYRQDPGQGLRLIYYSQIVNDFQKGDIAEGYSVSREKKESFPLTVTSAQKNPTAFYLCASSVRGGRVGELFFGEGSRLTVL.

V usage is TRBV7-2 and J usage is TRBJ1-6; D might be TRBD1 (5 bases). With 3 bases removed from V and 8 bases from J, the gap between germline ends came to 8 bases. The CDR3 runs to 13 residues. The germline gives CDR1 SGHTA, CDR2 FQGNSA. The CDR3 loop reads CASSFGRDSPLHF. The CDR3 DNA follows: TGTGCCAGCAGCTTCGGCAGGGATTCACCCCTCCACTTT.

The chain is built from TRBV25-1 and TRBJ1-3; the D gene is possibly TRBD1 (5 bases). Trimming stripped 6 bases from V and 4 bases from J, with 10 bases between. The CDR3 extends over 13 amino acids. From germline, CDR1 is MGHDK and CDR2 SYGVNS. CDR3 DNA: TGTGCCAGCAGGAGGCAGGGAGGAAACACCATATATTTT. This gives the protein CASRRQGGNTIYF.

This clone was detected only a few times. This chain links TRBV7-8 with TRBJ1-1; 7 bases fit TRBD1. Germline CDR1 and CDR2: SGHVS and FQNEAQ. The CDR3 is 16 amino acids. V lost 5 bases to trimming and J lost 1 base; unmatched junction nucleotides: 10. The CDR3 spells CASSPHHGQANTEAFF. In DNA, the CDR3 is TGTGCCAGCAGCCCACACCACGGACAGGCGAACACTGAAGCTTTCTTT.

The chain joins TRBV6-4 to TRBJ1-6; 7 nucleotides agree with TRBD1. Trimming cost V 6 bases and J 8 bases; bases outside gene matches: 4. Germline CDR1 reads MRHNA; CDR2 reads SNTAGT. This CDR3 region has 13 residues. The DNA of the CDR3 is TGTGCCAGCAGCAGGGACAGTTATTCACCCCTCCACTTT. Translating gives CASSRDSYSPLHF.

The chain has TRBV5-4 and TRBJ2-1; D call uncertain. Per the germline V gene, CDR1 is SGHNT and CDR2 is YYREEE (reference sequence). This CDR3 region has 16 residues. Trimming took off 0 bases at V and 3 bases at J, with 13 bases between the two ends. CDR3 bases: TGTGCCAGCAGCTTGGTTCAGTCTCCTCTCTACAATGAGCAGTTCTTC. Translation: CASSLVQSPLYNEQFF.

The rearrangement links TRBV10-1 to TRBJ2-7; D unresolved. V shed 8 bases and J shed 3 bases, with 14 bases lying between them. This CDR3 is built from 13 residues. CDR1 and CDR2 from the germline V gene are WNHNN and SYGVQD (reference sequence). CDR3 nucleotide sequence: TGCGCCAGCCAAAAAGATACAGACTACGAGCAGTACTTC. This codes for CASQKDTDYEQYF.

V gene TRBV27 combines with J gene TRBJ1-5; a possible D gene is TRBD1 (5 bases). Trimming left V 4 bases short and J 2 bases short, with 12 bases between. Per the germline V gene, CDR1 is MNHEY and CDR2 is SMNVEV (reference sequence). The CDR3 is made up of 15 amino acids. CDR3 amino acids: CASSSERGGNQPQHF. The CDR3 DNA sequence: TGTGCCAGCAGTTCGGAACGGGGGGGCAATCAGCCCCAGCATTTT.

The chain carries TRBV24-1 and TRBJ1-1; unclear D gene. Germline CDR1 and CDR2: KGHDR and SFDVKD. This CDR3 comprises 14 residues. The germline V and J ends were trimmed by 5 bases and 6 bases, with 15 bases remaining between them. The CDR3 sequence: CATSAGGPGSEAFF. CDR3 bases: TGTGCCACCAGTGCCGGAGGCCCGGGGTCTGAAGCTTTCTTT.

The chain is built from TRBV13 and TRBJ2-2; 10 positions agree with TRBD1. The junction had 5 bases not matched to a gene; V was cut back by 6 bases and J by 4 bases. Germline values: CDR1 PRHDT, CDR2 FYEKMQ (reference sequence). The CDR3 consists of 15 residues. The CDR3, as DNA: TGTGCCAGCAGGTCGGGACAGGGGTTCACCGGGGAGCTGTTTTTT. Its protein product is CASRSGQGFTGELFF.

The rearrangement uses TRBV20-1 and TRBJ2-1; maybe TRBD1 (5 bases). CDR1 is DFQATT and CDR2 is SNEGSKA in the germline V gene (reference sequence). The CDR3 is 11 residues long. V shed 4 bases and J shed 9 bases, with 10 bases lying between them. CDR3 bases: TGCAGTGCTAATCAGGGATTTGAGCAGTTCTTC. Its translation is CSANQGFEQFF.

This clone was seen a single time. This chain links TRBV3-1 (or the pseudogene TRBV3-2) with TRBJ2-7, with 9 bases lining up with TRBD2. Germline CDR1 reads LGHDT; CDR2 reads YNNKEL (reference sequence). The CDR3 is 14 amino acids. The junction had 7 bases not matched to a gene; V was cut back by 4 bases and J by 6 bases. The CDR3 DNA sequence: TGTGCCAGCAGCCTCGGCGGGGGGGCCCCCGAGCAGTACTTC. As protein: CASSLGGGAPEQYF.

J is TRBJ2-5 and V is TRBV7-8; D is perhaps TRBD1 (5 bases). The CDR3 is 13 residues long. Per germline, CDR1 SGHVS and CDR2 FQNEAQ. V lost 5 bases, J lost 5 bases, and 12 bases lay in between. This chain's CDR3 is CASSPRVWETQYF. Written as DNA, the CDR3 is TGTGCCAGCAGCCCCAGGGTTTGGGAGACCCAGTACTTC.

This CDR3 reads CASSPTGGNTIYF. CDR3 nucleotide sequence: TGTGCCAGCAGCCCGACAGGCGGAAACACCATATATTTT. This sequence joins TRBV9 and TRBJ1-3; the D gene is possibly TRBD1 (6 bases). The CDR3 runs 13 residues. Deletions cut 4 bases from V and 4 bases from J, with 9 bases between. The germline CDR1 and CDR2 sequences are SGDLS and YYNGEE. Supplemented by reference TRBV9 and TRBJ1-3, the full variable domain reads DSGVTQTPKHLITATGQRVTLRCSPRSGDLSVYWYQQSLDQGLQFLIQYYNGEERAKGNILERFSAQQFPDLHSELNLSSLELGDSALYFCASSPTGGNTIYFGEGSWLTVV.

This rearrangement joins TRBV10-3 to TRBJ2-5; 7 positions agree with TRBD2. The CDR3 totals 15 residues. Trimming cost V 0 bases and J 2 bases; bases outside gene matches: 3. CDR1 is ENHRY and CDR2 is SYGVKD in the germline V gene. The CDR3 DNA sequence: TGTGCCATCAGTGAGTCGGGACTAACGCAAGAGACCCAGTACTTC. This codes for CAISESGLTQETQYF.

The chain has TRBV11-2 and TRBJ1-5; a possible D gene is TRBD1 (5 bases). The CDR3 is made up of 14 amino acids. In germline, CDR1 is SGHAT, CDR2 FQNNGV. V dropped 3 bases and J dropped 11 bases, with 17 bases sitting between them. The CDR3 protein is CASSFDSTSASQHF. The CDR3 DNA is TGTGCCAGCAGCTTCGACAGCACCTCGGCATCCCAGCATTTT.

This clone was counted a few times. The rearrangement joins TRBV7-9 to TRBJ1-6; 10 bases align to TRBD1. V was clipped by 1 base and J by 7 bases; unmatched bases: 4. Germline assignment: CDR1 SEHNR and CDR2 FQNEAQ (reference sequence). This CDR3 region has 16 residues. This CDR3 is CASSLEGQGPNSPLHF. DNA for the CDR3: TGTGCCAGCAGCTTAGAGGGACAGGGGCCGAATTCACCCCTCCACTTT. Using reference TRBV7-9 and TRBJ1-6 for the parts outside the CDR3, the full variable domain is DTGVSQNPRHKITKRGQNVTFRCDPISEHNRLYWYRQTLGQGPEFLTYFQNEAQLEKSRLLSDRFSAERPKGSFSTLEIQRTEQGDSAMYLCASSLEGQGPNSPLHFGNGTRLTVT.

The chain couples TRBV21-1 to TRBJ1-2. TRBV21-1 is flagged as a pseudogene. The CDR3 runs to 15 residues. As DNA, the CDR3 is TGTGCCAGCCCCCTTAACAACATATTTTCGGGTGGCTACACCTTC. This encodes CASPLNNIFSGGYTF.

This chain links TRBV5-8 with TRBJ2-7; the D gene is possibly TRBD1 (6 bases). This CDR3 spans 15 amino acids. The V and J ends lost 4 bases and 3 bases respectively, with 17 bases between them. Looked up from germline, CDR1 is SGHTS and CDR2 is YDEGEE. The CDR3 spells CASSRAQGILYEQYF. Here the CDR3 DNA reads TGTGCCAGCAGCCGCGCACAGGGAATTCTCTACGAGCAGTACTTC.